Listed below are T cell receptor beta chains from one sample, sequenced in a study of blood T cell repertoires in COVID-19. The assay was immunoSEQ multiplex PCR, and TCRdb's table has in-frame clones only and misses some. Here the sample spans over 80,000 clones, 80% to 90% being singletons. The sample comprised peripheral blood. The receptor set was obtained from a human donor in a cohort sampled during active COVID-19. The CDR3 runs from the conserved cysteine through the conserved F or W. D genes are given only for firm matches. A row's size may be missing; if present it is once, few, many or a size class.

CDR3 length: 17
V gene: TRBV4-1
J gene: TRBJ2-7
D gene: -
clone size: -
CDR3 protein: CASSQSGTGGLAGVQYF
CDR3 DNA: TGCGCCAGCAGCCAATCCGGGACAGGGGGACTAGCGGGTGTACAGTACTTC

CDR3 length: 19
V gene: TRBV5-1
J gene: TRBJ2-6
D gene: TRBD1
clone size: -
CDR3 protein: CASSLAGGTGTSGANVLTF
CDR3 DNA: TGCGCCAGCAGCTTGGCTGGCGGGACAGGCACCTCTGGGGCCAACGTCCTGACTTTC

CDR3 length: 20
V gene: TRBV19
J gene: TRBJ2-6
D gene: -
clone size: -
CDR3 protein: CASSITLTQAATSGANVLTF
CDR3 DNA: TGTGCCAGTAGTATCACCCTAACACAGGCAGCAACCTCTGGGGCCAACGTCCTGACTTTC

CDR3 length: 16
V gene: TRBV7-8
J gene: TRBJ1-1
D gene: -
clone size: -
CDR3 protein: CASSPFGGFGNTEAFF
CDR3 DNA: TGTGCCAGCAGCCCTTTCGGGGGATTTGGGAACACTGAAGCTTTCTTT

CDR3 length: 13
V gene: TRBV27
J gene: TRBJ2-7
D gene: TRBD2
clone size: -
CDR3 protein: CASSSGLANEQYF
CDR3 DNA: TGTGCCAGCAGTTCGGGACTAGCGAACGAGCAGTACTTC

CDR3 length: 18
V gene: TRBV4-2
J gene: TRBJ1-6
D gene: TRBD1
clone size: -
CDR3 protein: CASSQDRRGRRGNSPLHF
CDR3 DNA: TGTGCCAGCAGCCAAGACCGGAGGGGGCGTCGGGGGAATTCACCCCTCCACTTT

CDR3 length: 16
V gene: TRBV28
J gene: TRBJ1-5
D gene: -
clone size: -
CDR3 protein: CASSLIVRVVNQPQHF
CDR3 DNA: TGTGCCAGCAGTTTAATAGTCAGGGTGGTAAATCAGCCCCAGCATTTT

CDR3 length: 13
V gene: TRBV9
J gene: TRBJ2-1
D gene: -
clone size: -
CDR3 protein: CASSVGRENEQFF
CDR3 DNA: TGTGCCAGCAGCGTAGGAAGGGAGAATGAGCAGTTCTTC

CDR3 length: 13
V gene: TRBV6-5
J gene: TRBJ1-3
D gene: TRBD1
clone size: -
CDR3 protein: CASSRTDRDHIYF
CDR3 DNA: TGTGCCAGCAGTCGGACAGACAGGGATCACATATATTTT

CDR3 length: 11
V gene: TRBV5-1
J gene: TRBJ2-5
D gene: -
clone size: -
CDR3 protein: CASSSRLAQYF
CDR3 DNA: TGCGCCAGCAGCTCCCGACTAGCCCAGTACTTC

CDR3 length: 21
V gene: TRBV28
J gene: TRBJ2-1
D gene: TRBD2
clone size: -
CDR3 protein: CASSSRWGLAGVSLMGNEQFF
CDR3 DNA: TGTGCCAGCAGTTCCCGATGGGGACTAGCGGGAGTTTCTCTCATGGGGAATGAGCAGTTCTTC

CDR3 length: 14
V gene: TRBV19
J gene: TRBJ1-6
D gene: -
clone size: -
CDR3 protein: CASSIQENNSPLHF
CDR3 DNA: TGTGCCAGTAGTATTCAGGAAAATAATTCACCCCTCCACTTT

CDR3 length: 17
V gene: TRBV9
J gene: TRBJ1-3
D gene: TRBD1
clone size: -
CDR3 protein: CASSVVDRAFSGNTIYF
CDR3 DNA: TGTGCCAGCAGCGTTGTCGACAGGGCCTTCTCTGGAAACACCATATATTTT

CDR3 length: 16
V gene: TRBV5-5
J gene: TRBJ2-3
D gene: TRBD2
clone size: -
CDR3 protein: CASSGGWGGSTDTQYF
CDR3 DNA: TGTGCCAGCAGCGGAGGTTGGGGGGGTAGCACAGATACGCAGTATTTT

CDR3 length: 13
V gene: TRBV9
J gene: TRBJ2-1
D gene: -
clone size: -
CDR3 protein: CASSTDTHNEQFF
CDR3 DNA: TGTGCCAGCAGCACGGACACCCACAATGAGCAGTTCTTC

CDR3 length: 16
V gene: TRBV10-2
J gene: TRBJ1-6
D gene: -
clone size: -
CDR3 protein: CASSESPAGYNSPLHF
CDR3 DNA: TGCGCCAGCAGTGAGTCTCCGGCAGGTTATAATTCACCCCTCCACTTT

CDR3 length: 14
V gene: TRBV9
J gene: TRBJ2-2
D gene: -
clone size: -
CDR3 protein: CASSVEGLTGELFF
CDR3 DNA: TGTGCCAGCAGCGTAGAGGGGTTAACCGGGGAGCTGTTTTTT

CDR3 length: 14
V gene: TRBV25-1
J gene: TRBJ2-1
D gene: -
clone size: -
CDR3 protein: CASRGLSPYNEQFF
CDR3 DNA: TGTGCCAGCAGAGGACTCTCCCCCTACAATGAGCAGTTCTTC

CDR3 length: 16
V gene: TRBV5-4
J gene: TRBJ1-1
D gene: -
clone size: -
CDR3 protein: CASSLKTRPANTEAFF
CDR3 DNA: TGTGCCAGCAGCCTTAAGACAAGGCCAGCGAACACTGAAGCTTTCTTT

CDR3 length: 15
V gene: TRBV19
J gene: TRBJ1-2
D gene: TRBD1
clone size: -
CDR3 protein: CASSLQKQGRYGYTF
CDR3 DNA: TGTGCCAGTAGTTTACAGAAACAGGGGCGGTATGGCTACACCTTC

CDR3 length: 17
V gene: TRBV5-3
J gene: TRBJ2-7
D gene: -
clone size: -
CDR3 protein: CARRDTFGGRASPGQYF
CDR3 DNA: TGTGCCAGAAGAGATACCTTTGGGGGCAGGGCCAGTCCCGGACAGTACTTC

CDR3 length: 12
V gene: TRBV28
J gene: TRBJ1-5
D gene: -
clone size: few
CDR3 protein: CASRTGNQPQHF
CDR3 DNA: TGTGCCAGCAGGACAGGCAATCAGCCCCAGCATTTT

CDR3 length: 11
V gene: TRBV29-1
J gene: TRBJ2-7
D gene: -
clone size: -
CDR3 protein: CSVEALAEQYF
CDR3 DNA: TGCAGCGTTGAAGCTCTAGCGGAGCAGTACTTC

CDR3 length: 14
V gene: TRBV7-2
J gene: TRBJ1-4
D gene: -
clone size: -
CDR3 protein: CASSPDRFNEKLFF
CDR3 DNA: TGTGCCAGCAGCCCCGACAGGTTTAATGAAAAACTGTTTTTT

CDR3 length: 14
V gene: TRBV10-2
J gene: TRBJ2-7
D gene: TRBD1
clone size: -
CDR3 protein: CASRGTGGINEQYF
CDR3 DNA: TGCGCCAGCAGGGGGACAGGGGGTATCAACGAGCAGTACTTC

CDR3 length: 14
V gene: TRBV7-9
J gene: TRBJ1-2
D gene: -
clone size: -
CDR3 protein: CASSFSRTDYGYTF
CDR3 DNA: TGTGCCAGCAGCTTTTCCAGGACAGACTATGGCTACACCTTC

CDR3 length: 16
V gene: TRBV5-4
J gene: TRBJ2-3
D gene: TRBD2
clone size: -
CDR3 protein: CASSLGGGRAGYTQYF
CDR3 DNA: TGTGCCAGCAGCTTGGGTGGCGGGAGGGCCGGGTATACGCAGTATTTT

CDR3 length: 15
V gene: TRBV28
J gene: TRBJ2-5
D gene: -
clone size: -
CDR3 protein: CASSLAIGRGETQYF
CDR3 DNA: TGTGCCAGCAGTTTAGCGATCGGCAGGGGAGAGACCCAGTACTTC

CDR3 length: 14
V gene: TRBV24-1
J gene: TRBJ2-1
D gene: -
clone size: -
CDR3 protein: CATSQPGGYNEQFF
CDR3 DNA: TGTGCCACCAGTCAACCCGGAGGTTACAATGAGCAGTTCTTC

CDR3 length: 14
V gene: TRBV6-6
J gene: TRBJ1-3
D gene: -
clone size: once
CDR3 protein: CASSYVNSGNTIYF
CDR3 DNA: TGTGCCAGCAGTTACGTCAACTCTGGAAACACCATATATTTT

CDR3 length: 17
V gene: TRBV3-1/TRBV3-2
J gene: TRBJ2-5
D gene: -
clone size: few
CDR3 protein: CASSQGLGPLSQETQYF
CDR3 DNA: TGTGCCAGCAGCCAAGGTTTGGGCCCCTTAAGCCAAGAGACCCAGTACTTC

CDR3 length: 12
V gene: TRBV1
J gene: TRBJ1-5
D gene: -
clone size: -
CDR3 protein: CTSVGGGQPQHF
CDR3 DNA: TGCACCAGCGTAGGGGGGGGTCAGCCCCAGCATTTT

CDR3 length: 12
V gene: TRBV28
J gene: TRBJ1-2
D gene: -
clone size: -
CDR3 protein: CASTQWGGGYTF
CDR3 DNA: TGTGCCAGCACCCAGTGGGGCGGTGGCTACACCTTC

CDR3 length: 21
V gene: TRBV10-3
J gene: TRBJ2-1
D gene: TRBD2
clone size: -
CDR3 protein: CAISESGSGRGVRKAYNEQFF
CDR3 DNA: TGTGCCATCAGTGAGTCAGGTAGCGGGAGGGGGGTACGTAAAGCCTACAATGAGCAGTTCTTC

CDR3 length: 15
V gene: TRBV21-1
J gene: TRBJ2-7
D gene: -
clone size: -
CDR3 protein: CASSFGGQGACEQYF
CDR3 DNA: TGTGCCAGCAGCTTCGGGGGACAGGGGGCTTGCGAGCAGTACTTC

CDR3 length: 14
V gene: TRBV6-5
J gene: TRBJ2-2
D gene: -
clone size: few
CDR3 protein: CASSYVPRAGELFF
CDR3 DNA: TGTGCCAGCAGTTACGTGCCCCGGGCCGGGGAGCTGTTTTTT

CDR3 length: 16
V gene: TRBV4-1
J gene: TRBJ1-2
D gene: -
clone size: once
CDR3 protein: CASSAAGTSPRGGYTF
CDR3 DNA: TGCGCCAGCAGCGCAGCCGGGACATCGCCCCGGGGTGGCTACACCTTC

CDR3 length: 15
V gene: TRBV7-2
J gene: TRBJ2-2
D gene: -
clone size: -
CDR3 protein: CASTWTGENTGELFF
CDR3 DNA: TGTGCCAGCACCTGGACGGGGGAGAACACCGGGGAGCTGTTTTTT

CDR3 length: 19
V gene: TRBV28
J gene: TRBJ2-3
D gene: TRBD1
clone size: -
CDR3 protein: CASSFKWLRATGATDTQYF
CDR3 DNA: TGTGCCAGCAGTTTTAAATGGTTGCGGGCGACAGGGGCCACAGATACGCAGTATTTT

CDR3 length: 15
V gene: TRBV5-1
J gene: TRBJ1-1
D gene: -
clone size: -
CDR3 protein: CASSLDPGLNTEAFF
CDR3 DNA: TGCGCCAGCAGCTTGGATCCGGGTCTGAACACTGAAGCTTTCTTT

CDR3 length: 14
V gene: TRBV25-1
J gene: TRBJ1-1
D gene: TRBD1
clone size: -
CDR3 protein: CASIPGGRYTEAFF
CDR3 DNA: TGTGCCAGCATCCCAGGGGGGAGGTACACTGAAGCTTTCTTT

CDR3 length: 15
V gene: TRBV4-2
J gene: TRBJ2-5
D gene: TRBD2
clone size: -
CDR3 protein: CASSQSSGDQETQYF
CDR3 DNA: TGTGCCAGCAGCCAGTCTAGCGGGGACCAAGAGACCCAGTACTTC

CDR3 length: 15
V gene: TRBV7-8
J gene: TRBJ2-7
D gene: TRBD2
clone size: once
CDR3 protein: CASSLGAGDSYEQYF
CDR3 DNA: TGTGCCAGCAGCTTAGGGGCGGGAGATTCCTACGAGCAGTACTTC

CDR3 length: 18
V gene: TRBV28
J gene: TRBJ2-7
D gene: TRBD2
clone size: -
CDR3 protein: CASPPGLAGRGGYYEQYF
CDR3 DNA: TGTGCCAGCCCACCGGGACTAGCGGGAAGGGGGGGCTACTACGAGCAGTACTTC

CDR3 length: 16
V gene: TRBV15
J gene: TRBJ2-1
D gene: TRBD2
clone size: few
CDR3 protein: CAFRDGSGSMYNEQFF
CDR3 DNA: TGTGCCTTCCGGGACGGGAGCGGGAGTATGTACAATGAGCAGTTCTTC

CDR3 length: 12
V gene: TRBV6-5
J gene: TRBJ2-7
D gene: -
clone size: -
CDR3 protein: CASSSQRTQPYF
CDR3 DNA: TGTGCCAGCAGTTCTCAACGGACTCAGCCGTACTTC

CDR3 length: 16
V gene: TRBV5-8
J gene: TRBJ2-7
D gene: -
clone size: -
CDR3 protein: CASSPGSAGSSYEQYF
CDR3 DNA: TGTGCCAGCAGCCCAGGGTCGGCCGGGAGCTCCTACGAGCAGTACTTC

CDR3 length: 16
V gene: TRBV9
J gene: TRBJ2-3
D gene: -
clone size: -
CDR3 protein: CASSVVGGGGSDTQYF
CDR3 DNA: TGTGCCAGCAGCGTAGTGGGGGGAGGAGGTTCAGATACGCAGTATTTT

CDR3 length: 15
V gene: TRBV11-2
J gene: TRBJ2-6
D gene: TRBD1
clone size: -
CDR3 protein: CASSLAPGTATVLTF
CDR3 DNA: TGTGCCAGCAGCTTAGCCCCCGGGACAGCCACCGTCCTGACTTTC

CDR3 length: 15
V gene: TRBV28
J gene: TRBJ2-1
D gene: -
clone size: -
CDR3 protein: CASRPARGVYNEQFF
CDR3 DNA: TGTGCCAGCAGGCCCGCCCGGGGAGTCTACAATGAGCAGTTCTTC

CDR3 length: 14
V gene: TRBV10-1
J gene: TRBJ2-2
D gene: TRBD2
clone size: -
CDR3 protein: CASSESGGSGELFF
CDR3 DNA: TGCGCCAGCAGTGAGTCGGGAGGGTCCGGGGAGCTGTTTTTT

CDR3 length: 17
V gene: TRBV28
J gene: TRBJ2-4
D gene: -
clone size: -
CDR3 protein: CASTADSSSLAKNIQYF
CDR3 DNA: TGTGCCAGCACCGCGGACAGTAGTTCACTAGCCAAAAACATTCAGTACTTC

CDR3 length: 19
V gene: TRBV6-6
J gene: TRBJ2-3
D gene: TRBD2
clone size: -
CDR3 protein: CASSGSYRTSGRWPDTQYF
CDR3 DNA: TGTGCCAGCAGTGGATCCTACCGGACTAGCGGGAGGTGGCCAGATACGCAGTATTTT

CDR3 length: 15
V gene: TRBV5-1
J gene: TRBJ1-1
D gene: TRBD1
clone size: -
CDR3 protein: CASSSRTGRNTEAFF
CDR3 DNA: TGCGCCAGCAGCTCCAGGACAGGGAGGAACACTGAAGCTTTCTTT

CDR3 length: 12
V gene: TRBV5-6
J gene: TRBJ2-7
D gene: -
clone size: -
CDR3 protein: CASRGSSYEQYF
CDR3 DNA: TGTGCCAGCAGGGGCAGCTCCTACGAGCAGTACTTC